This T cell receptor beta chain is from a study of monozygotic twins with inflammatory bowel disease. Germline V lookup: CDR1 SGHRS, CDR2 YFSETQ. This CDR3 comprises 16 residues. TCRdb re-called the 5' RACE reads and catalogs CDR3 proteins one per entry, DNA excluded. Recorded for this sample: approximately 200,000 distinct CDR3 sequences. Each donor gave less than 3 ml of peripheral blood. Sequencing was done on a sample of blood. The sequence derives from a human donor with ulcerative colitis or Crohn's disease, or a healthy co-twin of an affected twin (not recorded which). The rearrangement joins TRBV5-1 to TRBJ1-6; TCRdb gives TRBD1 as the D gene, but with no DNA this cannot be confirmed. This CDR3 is CASSPMGGTGNSPLHF.